The table lists the clone carrying this T cell receptor (beta chain) with a few counts. With 1 base removed from V and 10 bases from J, the gap between germline ends came to 11 bases. Germline CDR1 is MNHNS and CDR2 is SASEGT. The CDR3 totals 14 residues. The data stem from a study of blood T cell repertoires in COVID-19. Study in general: Acute-phase and convalescent COVID-19 samples originated in the United States, Italy and Spain. PBMCs, B-cell-depleted T cells, or T cells provided the cDNA or gDNA that made up the material.

Methods used by the authors: Scientists estimated how many nucleated cells there were by amplifying reference gene primers. Libraries were prepared by immunoSEQ multiplex PCR; TCRdb keeps only in-frame clonotypes and omits some of them. Clone size and V and J calls were adopted from that table, with D and trimming inferred from the DNA. The data hold roughly 250,000 clones, with 83% observed a single time. This clonotype was obtained from a woman in her forties or fifties with acute or convalescent COVID-19. The sample was peripheral blood. The chain carries TRBV6-1 and TRBJ1-6; maybe TRBD1 (6 bases). The CDR3 here is CASSEGWGGSPLHF. The DNA for the CDR3 is TGTGCCAGCAGTGAAGGATGGGGGGGCTCACCCCTCCACTTT.